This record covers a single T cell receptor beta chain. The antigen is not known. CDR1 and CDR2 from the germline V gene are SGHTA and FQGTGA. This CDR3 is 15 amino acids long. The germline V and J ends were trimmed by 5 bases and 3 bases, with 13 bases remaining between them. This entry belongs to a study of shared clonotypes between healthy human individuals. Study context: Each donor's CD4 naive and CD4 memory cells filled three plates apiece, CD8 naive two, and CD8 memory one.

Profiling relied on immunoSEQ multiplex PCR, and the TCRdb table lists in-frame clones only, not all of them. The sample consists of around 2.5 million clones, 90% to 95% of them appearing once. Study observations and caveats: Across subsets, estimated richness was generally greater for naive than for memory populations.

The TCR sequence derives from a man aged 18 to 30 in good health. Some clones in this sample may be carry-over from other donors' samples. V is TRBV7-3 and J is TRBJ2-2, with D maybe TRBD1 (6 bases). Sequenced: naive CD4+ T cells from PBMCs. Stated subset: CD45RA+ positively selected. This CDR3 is CASSPGTLDTGELFF. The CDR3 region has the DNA TGTGCCAGCAGCCCCGGGACACTCGACACCGGGGAGCTGTTTTTT.